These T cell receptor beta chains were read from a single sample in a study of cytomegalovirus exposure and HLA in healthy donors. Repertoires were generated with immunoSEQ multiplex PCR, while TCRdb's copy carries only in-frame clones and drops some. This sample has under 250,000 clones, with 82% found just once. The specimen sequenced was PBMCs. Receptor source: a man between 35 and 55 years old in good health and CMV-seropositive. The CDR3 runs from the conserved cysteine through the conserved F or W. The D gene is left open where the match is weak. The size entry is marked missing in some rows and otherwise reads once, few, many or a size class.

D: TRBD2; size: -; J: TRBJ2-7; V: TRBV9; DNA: TGTGCCAGCAGCGTAGGGGGACTAGCGGGGACCTACGAGCAGTACTTC; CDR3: CASSVGGLAGTYEQYF
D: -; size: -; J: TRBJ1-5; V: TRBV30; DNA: TGTGCCTGGAGTGGTTTGGCAGGGAATCAGCCCCAGCATTTT; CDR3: CAWSGLAGNQPQHF
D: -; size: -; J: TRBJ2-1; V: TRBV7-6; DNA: TGTGCCAGCAGCTTAAGGGAGCGGGTTTTAGTCAATGAGCAGTTCTTC; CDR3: CASSLRERVLVNEQFF
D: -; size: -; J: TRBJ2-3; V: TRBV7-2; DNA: TGTGCCAGCAGCCTAGGCACTAGGTCTGTTGGGGATACGCAGTATTTT; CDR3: CASSLGTRSVGDTQYF
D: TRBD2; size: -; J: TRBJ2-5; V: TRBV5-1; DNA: TGCGCCAGCAGCTTGGGGACTAGCGGGATCGTTGAGACCCAGTACTTC; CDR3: CASSLGTSGIVETQYF
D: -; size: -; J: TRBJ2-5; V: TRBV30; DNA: TGTGCCTGGAGGGGTAGAGGGCAGCAAGAGACCCAGTACTTC; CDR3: CAWRGRGQQETQYF
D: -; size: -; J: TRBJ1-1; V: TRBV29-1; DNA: TGCAGCGTTGTATTACAGGCGATGAACACTGAAGCTTTCTTT; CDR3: CSVVLQAMNTEAFF
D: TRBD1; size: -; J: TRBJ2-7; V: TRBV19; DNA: TGTGCCAGCCGGGACAGAGGATCGGTTTGGCAGTACTTC; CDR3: CASRDRGSVWQYF
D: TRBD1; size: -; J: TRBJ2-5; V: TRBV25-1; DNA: TGTGCCAGCAGTGAGGGGACAGGGGATATGGGGACCCAGTACTTC; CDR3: CASSEGTGDMGTQYF
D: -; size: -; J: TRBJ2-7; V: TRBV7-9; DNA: TGTGCCAGCAGCTTATTGGAGTACGAGCAGTACTTC; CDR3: CASSLLEYEQYF
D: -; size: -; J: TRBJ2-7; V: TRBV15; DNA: TGTGCCACCAGCAGAGATCAACGAGCCTACGAGCAGTACTTC; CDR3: CATSRDQRAYEQYF
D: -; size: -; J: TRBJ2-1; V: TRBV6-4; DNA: TGTGCCAGCAAGATTCTCGGTTCCTTTTACAATGAGCAGTTCTTC; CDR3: CASKILGSFYNEQFF
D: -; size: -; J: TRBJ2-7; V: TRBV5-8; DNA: TGTGCCAGCAGCGGGGCAAGATTCCACGAGCAGTACTTC; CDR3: CASSGARFHEQYF
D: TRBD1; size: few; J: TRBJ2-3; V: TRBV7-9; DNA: TGTGCCAGCAGCTCACAGGGGGGAATCACAGATACGCAGTATTTT; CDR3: CASSSQGGITDTQYF
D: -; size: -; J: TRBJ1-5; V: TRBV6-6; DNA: TGTGCCAGCAGCTCCTTGAGCTTCTTTAATCAGCCCCAGCATTTT; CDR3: CASSSLSFFNQPQHF
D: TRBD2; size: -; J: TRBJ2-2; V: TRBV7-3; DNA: TGTGCCAGCAGCTTTGGCGGTCTAGCGGGTTCTACCGGGGAGCTGTTTTTT; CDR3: CASSFGGLAGSTGELFF
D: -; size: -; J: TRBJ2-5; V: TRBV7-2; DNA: TGTGCCAGCAGCTCCTACGGGGAGACCCAGTACTTC; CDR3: CASSSYGETQYF
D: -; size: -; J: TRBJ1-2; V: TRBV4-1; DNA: TGCGCCAGCAGCCAAGATGGGCAGTCCGCCGCCTTC; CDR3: CASSQDGQSAAF
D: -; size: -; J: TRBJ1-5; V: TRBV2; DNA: TGTGCCAGCAGTGAAAGCATTACGATGGAGTCGCATTTT; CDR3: CASSESITMESHF
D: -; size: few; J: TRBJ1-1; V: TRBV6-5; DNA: TGTGCCAGCAGTTACTCTAGACAGTTGAACACTGAAGCTTTCTTT; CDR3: CASSYSRQLNTEAFF
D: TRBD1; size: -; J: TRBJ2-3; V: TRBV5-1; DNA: TGCGCCAGCAGCAACGACAGGGTAGGCACAGATACGCAGTATTTT; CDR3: CASSNDRVGTDTQYF
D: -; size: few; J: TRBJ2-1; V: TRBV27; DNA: TGTGCCAGCAGCTTGACAGGTCCTTCCCCCTACAATGAGCAGTTCTTC; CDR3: CASSLTGPSPYNEQFF
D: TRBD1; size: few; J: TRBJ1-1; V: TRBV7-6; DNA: TGTGCCAGCAGCTTAGGAGAAGGACAGGGGGCTTTCTTT; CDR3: CASSLGEGQGAFF
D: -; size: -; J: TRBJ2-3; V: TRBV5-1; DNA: TGCGCCAGCAGCTTGGAAATAGCGGAGGGGACAGATACGCAGTATTTT; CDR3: CASSLEIAEGTDTQYF
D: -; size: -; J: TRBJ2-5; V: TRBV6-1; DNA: TGTGCCAGCAGTGAAAGCGGCAGACTAAAGACCCAGTACTTC; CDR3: CASSESGRLKTQYF
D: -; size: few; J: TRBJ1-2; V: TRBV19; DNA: TGTGCCAGTAGTATTGAGAGGGCGAAGAGGGCCTATGGCTACACCTTC; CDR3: CASSIERAKRAYGYTF
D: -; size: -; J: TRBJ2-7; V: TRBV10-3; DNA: TGTGCCATCAGTGAGGGCGGGGTCTACGAGCAGTACTTC; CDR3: CAISEGGVYEQYF
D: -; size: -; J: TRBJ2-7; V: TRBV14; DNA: TGTGCCAGCAGCCAAGATGTCGGGAGATGGGACTACGAGCAGTACTTC; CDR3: CASSQDVGRWDYEQYF
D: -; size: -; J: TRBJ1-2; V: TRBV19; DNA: TGTGCCAGTAACTTCCAGGGGTCGGACTATGGCTACACCTTC; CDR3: CASNFQGSDYGYTF
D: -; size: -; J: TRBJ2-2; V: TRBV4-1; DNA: TGCGCCAGCAGCCAAGATGGGAGCTCCGGGGAGCTGTTTTTT; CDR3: CASSQDGSSGELFF
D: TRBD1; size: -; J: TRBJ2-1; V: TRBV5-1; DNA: TGCGCCAGCAGCTCTGGGACAGGCTCCTACAATGAGCAGTTCTTC; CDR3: CASSSGTGSYNEQFF
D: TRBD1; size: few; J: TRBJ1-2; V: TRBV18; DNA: TGTGCCAGCTCAGAGGGGGCCGGAGGCTACACCTTC; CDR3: CASSEGAGGYTF
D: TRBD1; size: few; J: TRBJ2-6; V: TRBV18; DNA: TGTGCCAGCTCACCGGGACAGATCTCTGGGGCCAACGTCCTGACTTTC; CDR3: CASSPGQISGANVLTF
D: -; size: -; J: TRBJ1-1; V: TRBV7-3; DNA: TGTGCCAGCAGCTTAGAGGGCACTCCAGGCACTGAAGCTTTCTTT; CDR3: CASSLEGTPGTEAFF
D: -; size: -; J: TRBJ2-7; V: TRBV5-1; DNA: TGCGCCAGCAGCTTGGTATGGTCCCTCAGCTCCTACGAGCAGTACTTC; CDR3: CASSLVWSLSSYEQYF
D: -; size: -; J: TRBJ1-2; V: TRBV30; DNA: TGTGCCTGTAAACAGGGAAATGGCTACACCTTC; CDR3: CACKQGNGYTF
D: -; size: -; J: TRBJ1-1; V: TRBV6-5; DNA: TGTGCCAGCAGTTACCAGACACGACTGAACACTGAAGCTTTCTTT; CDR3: CASSYQTRLNTEAFF
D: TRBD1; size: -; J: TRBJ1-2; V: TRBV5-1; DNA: TGCGCCAGCAGCCCCGGACAGGGTGCCAGGGATGGCTACACCTTC; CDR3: CASSPGQGARDGYTF
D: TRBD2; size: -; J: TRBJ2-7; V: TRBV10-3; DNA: TGTGCCATCAAGGACGGACTAGCGGTCTACGAGCAGTACTTC; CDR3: CAIKDGLAVYEQYF
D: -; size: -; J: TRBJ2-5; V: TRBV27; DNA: TGTGCCAGCAGTTTAGCAGGGCGGCAAGAGACCCAGTACTTC; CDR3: CASSLAGRQETQYF
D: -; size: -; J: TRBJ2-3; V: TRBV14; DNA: TGTGCCAGCACCAAAGGGGTTACCTGCACAGATACGCAGTATTTT; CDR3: CASTKGVTCTDTQYF
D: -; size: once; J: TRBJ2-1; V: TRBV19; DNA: TGTGCCAGTACCATGAGGGATGAGCAGTTCTTC; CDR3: CASTMRDEQFF
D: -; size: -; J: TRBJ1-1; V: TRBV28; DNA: TGTGGGTATGGGCGTGACACTGAAGCTTTCTTT; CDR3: CGYGRDTEAFF
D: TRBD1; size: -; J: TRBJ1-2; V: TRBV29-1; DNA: TGCAGCGTCAGGACAGGGGCTCATGGCTACACCTTC; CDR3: CSVRTGAHGYTF
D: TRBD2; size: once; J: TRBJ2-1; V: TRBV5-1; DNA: TGCGCCAGCAGAACTAGCGGGTCCAAGAGTGAGCAGTTCTTC; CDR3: CASRTSGSKSEQFF
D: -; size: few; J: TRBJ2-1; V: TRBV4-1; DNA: TGCGCCAGCAGCCAAGATTCCAGAGGGGGTAGCTCCTACAATGAGCAGTTCTTC; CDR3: CASSQDSRGGSSYNEQFF
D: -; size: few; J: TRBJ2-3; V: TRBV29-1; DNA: TGCAGCGTTGTCCTCAGTGGCACAGATACGCAGTATTTT; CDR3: CSVVLSGTDTQYF
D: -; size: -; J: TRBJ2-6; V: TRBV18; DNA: TGTGCCAGCTCTCTCTTTGACACGGCTGGGGCCAACGTCCTGACTTTC; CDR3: CASSLFDTAGANVLTF
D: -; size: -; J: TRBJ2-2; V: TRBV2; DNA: TGTGCCAGCAGCGTACCCCCCTTTAAAACTAACCGGGAGAACACCGGGGAGCTGTTTTTT; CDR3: CASSVPPFKTNRENTGELFF
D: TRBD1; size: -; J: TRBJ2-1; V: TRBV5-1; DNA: TGCGCCAGCAGCTTGGGACAGGGTTACAATGAGCAGTTCTTC; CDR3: CASSLGQGYNEQFF
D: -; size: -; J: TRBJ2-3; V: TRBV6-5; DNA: TGTGCCAGCAGATTCCAGGGCACAGATACGCAGTATTTT; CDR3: CASRFQGTDTQYF
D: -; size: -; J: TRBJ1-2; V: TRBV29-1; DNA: TGCAGCGTCCCCTCACCCGGTGGCTACACCTTC; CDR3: CSVPSPGGYTF
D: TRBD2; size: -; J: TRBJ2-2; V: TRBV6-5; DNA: TGTGCCAGCAGTTTCTCCGGGACTAGTCTCTCCGGGGAGCTGTTTTTT; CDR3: CASSFSGTSLSGELFF